The entry below describes one T cell receptor beta chain. Its specificity is not known. The data are from a study of beta chain features in type 1 diabetes. Broader study findings: People with Type 1 diabetes carried modestly yet significantly shorter TCRB CDR3s in all four CD4+ subsets.

Isolated RNA was reverse transcribed in full, so expressed TCRB transcripts were sequenced. Clones were read by immunoSEQ multiplex PCR, and TCRdb kept only the in-frame ones, dropping some. The table lists 240,000 or so clones, under 70% of them singletons. The source material was naive CD4+ T cells from blood. The TCR was taken from a man aged 30 to 39 in good health.

CDR3 loop: CAWGGYAGAKNIQYF. CDR3 DNA sequence: TGTGCCTGGGGCGGCTATGCTGGGGCCAAAAACATTCAGTACTTC. This rearrangement joins TRBV30 to TRBJ2-4, with D unclear. V lost 5 bases, J lost 1 base, and 15 bases lay in between. The CDR3 extends over 15 amino acids. Germline lookup yields CDR1 GTSNPN and CDR2 SVGIG (reference sequence).